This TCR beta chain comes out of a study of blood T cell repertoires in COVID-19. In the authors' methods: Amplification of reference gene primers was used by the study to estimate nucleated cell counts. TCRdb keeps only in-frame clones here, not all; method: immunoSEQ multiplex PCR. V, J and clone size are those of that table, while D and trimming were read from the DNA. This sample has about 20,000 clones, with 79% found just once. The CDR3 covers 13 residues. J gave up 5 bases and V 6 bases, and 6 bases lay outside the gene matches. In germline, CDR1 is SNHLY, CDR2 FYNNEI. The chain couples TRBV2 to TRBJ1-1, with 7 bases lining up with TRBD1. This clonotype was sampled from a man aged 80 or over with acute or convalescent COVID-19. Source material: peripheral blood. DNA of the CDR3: TGTGCCAGCAGCGGCGACAGGGCAACTGAAGCTTTCTTT. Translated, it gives CASSGDRATEAFF.